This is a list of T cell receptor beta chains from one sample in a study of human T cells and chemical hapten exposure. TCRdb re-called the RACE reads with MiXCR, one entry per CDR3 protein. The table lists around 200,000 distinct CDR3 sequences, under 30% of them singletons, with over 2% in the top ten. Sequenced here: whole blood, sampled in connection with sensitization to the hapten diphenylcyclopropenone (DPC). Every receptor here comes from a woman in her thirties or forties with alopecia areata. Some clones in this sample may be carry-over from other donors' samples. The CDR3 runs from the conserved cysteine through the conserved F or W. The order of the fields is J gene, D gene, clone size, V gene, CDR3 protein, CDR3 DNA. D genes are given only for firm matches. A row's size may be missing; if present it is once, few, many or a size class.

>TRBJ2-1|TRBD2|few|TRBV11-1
CASRSGLASDEQFF
TGTGCCAGCAGATCGGGACTAGCGTCGGATGAGCAGTTCTTC
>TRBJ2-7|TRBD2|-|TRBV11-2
CASSFPGGGTREQYF
TGTGCCAGCAGCTTCCCGGGAGGGGGTACTCGAGAGCAGTACTTC
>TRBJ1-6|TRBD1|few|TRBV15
CATSRDGTGTNSPLHF
TGTGCCACCAGCAGAGACGGGACAGGGACGAATTCACCCCTCCACTTT
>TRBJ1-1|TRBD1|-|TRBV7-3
CASSLGQGWNTEAFF
TGTGCCAGCAGCCTAGGACAGGGTTGGAACACTGAAGCTTTCTTT
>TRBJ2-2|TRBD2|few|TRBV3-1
CASSQRSAGRAFGGELFF
TGTGCCAGCAGCCAAAGATCGGCCGGGAGGGCCTTCGGCGGGGAGCTGTTTTTT
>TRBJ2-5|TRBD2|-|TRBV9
CASSARAGGGETQYF
TGTGCCAGCAGCGCGAGAGCGGGAGGAGGGGAGACCCAGTACTTC
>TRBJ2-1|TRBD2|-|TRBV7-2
CASSSGGLGYFYNEQFF
TGTGCCAGCAGCTCCGGGGGACTAGGATATTTCTACAATGAGCAGTTCTTC
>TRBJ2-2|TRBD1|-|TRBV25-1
CVSSEPRTGNTGELFF
TGTGTCAGCAGTGAACCCCGGACAGGGAATACCGGGGAGCTGTTTTTT
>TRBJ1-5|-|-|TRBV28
CATTFNFYSNQPQHF
TGTGCCACCACCTTTAACTTTTATAGCAATCAGCCCCAGCATTTT
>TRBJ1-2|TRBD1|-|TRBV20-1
CSARDRKFNYGYTF
TGCAGTGCTAGGGACAGGAAGTTTAACTATGGCTACACCTTC
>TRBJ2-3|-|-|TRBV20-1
CSAREWGARTDTQYF
TGCAGTGCTAGAGAGTGGGGGGCCCGCACAGATACGCAGTATTTT